This T cell receptor (beta chain) comes out of a study of cytomegalovirus exposure and HLA in healthy donors. Overall study: The 550 to 700 first-cohort repertoires and the approximately 130 validation repertoires shared the same platform, a later analysis reported. Study results and caveats: Listed as cytomegalovirus-associated were 150 or so TCR beta chains. One later analysis, an examination of the 120 validation repertoires, found that first-cohort TCR clusters tended to co-occur in them.

Germline CDR1 SGHVS, CDR2 FNYEAQ. Trimming cost V 0 bases and J 0 bases; bases outside gene matches: 12. The CDR3 has 19 amino acids. TCRdb keeps only in-frame clones here, not all; method: immunoSEQ multiplex PCR. The sample holds 200,000 to 250,000 clones, roughly 84% seen once. Worth noting for this clone: Its antigen is still unknown.

Sequenced sample: PBMCs. This sequence joins TRBV7-6 and TRBJ2-3; 7 bases line up with TRBD2. The clonotype originates from a woman aged 18-29 years in good health and CMV-seropositive. DNA for the CDR3: TGTGCCAGCAGCTTAGCTGGGCTAGCGGAAGTAACTAGCACAGATACGCAGTATTTT. Translation: CASSLAGLAEVTSTDTQYF.